Shown below are 21 T cell receptor beta chains from a single sample sequenced in a study of T cells after yellow fever vaccination. TCRdb used MiXCR to reprocess the 5' RACE reads, holding one entry per CDR3 protein. The sample carries more than 110,000 distinct CDR3 sequences, 5% to 7.5% recorded once. Sequences were derived from CD4+ T cells sorted from PBMCs, sampled 10 days after the yellow fever booster vaccination. These TCRs come from a man between 25 and 39 years old who received the YFV17D yellow fever vaccine.

The table lists this clonotype with many counts. The chain carries TRBV7-8 and TRBJ2-1; tentative D call: TRBD2 (6 bases). This CDR3 has 15 residues. Germline loops: CDR1 SGHVS, CDR2 FQNEAQ. The ends were cut back, 2 bases at V and 10 bases at J, with 18 bases in the middle. CDR3 in amino acids: CASSLRTTGGVEQFF. The CDR3 coding sequence is TGTGCCAGCAGCTTACGAACTACTGGAGGGGTAGAGCAGTTCTTC.

Many counts were recorded for this clonotype. The chain couples TRBV4-2 to TRBJ1-6; the match to TRBD1 covers 7 bases. CDR3 length equals 16 residues. The J segment lost 7 bases and the V segment lost 2 bases, leaving 8 bases of the junction unmatched. Germline CDR1 and CDR2: LGHNA and YNFKEQ. CDR3 loop: CASSQHTGAKNSPLHF. The CDR3 DNA reads TGTGCCAGCAGCCAACACACAGGGGCCAAGAATTCACCCCTCCACTTT.

This clonotype was seen a few times. The chain recombines TRBV20-1 with TRBJ1-6, with TRBD1 matching over 8 bases. V trimming: 6 bases; J trimming: 6 bases; junction bases outside the gene matches: 10. The CDR3 sequence is 15 residues long. Germline-derived CDR1 and CDR2 are DFQATT and SNEGSKA (reference sequence). Here the CDR3 DNA reads TGCAGTGCGCCGGGACAGGTTTGGGGTAATTCACCCCTCCACTTT. Amino acids: CSAPGQVWGNSPLHF.

The rearrangement joins TRBV20-1 to TRBJ1-5, with 7 bases matching TRBD1. J lost 4 bases, V lost 4 bases, and 7 bases had no gene match. Germline-derived CDR1 and CDR2 are DFQATT and SNEGSKA (reference sequence). This CDR3 has 14 amino acids. CDR3 loop: CSATGQLRNQPQHF. The CDR3 DNA reads TGCAGTGCTACGGGACAGCTAAGAAATCAGCCCCAGCATTTT.

This clonotype was recorded a few times. This chain joins TRBV19 and TRBJ2-7, with 7 nucleotides matching TRBD2. V dropped 3 bases and J dropped 3; count of bases not matched to a gene: 8. The CDR3 sequence is 15 residues long. Germline V lookup: CDR1 LNHDA, CDR2 SQIVND (reference sequence). CDR3 sequence reads: CASSISWGGSYEQYF. The CDR3 region has the DNA TGTGCCAGTAGTATTTCCTGGGGAGGGAGCTACGAGCAGTACTTC.

This clonotype was picked up many times. The chain combines TRBV7-2 with TRBJ2-5; D possibly corresponds to TRBD2 (6 bases). CDR1 and CDR2 from the germline V gene are SGHTA and FQGNSA. Trimming removed 4 bases from V and 5 bases from J, with 14 bases in between. The length of the CDR3 is 14 residues. The CDR3 bases are TGTGCCAGCAGCTCTAGGAGGGGATCGGAGACCCAGTACTTC. This encodes CASSSRRGSETQYF. Looking up the rest from reference TRBV7-2 and TRBJ2-5 gives the full variable domain: GAGVSQSPSNKVTEKGKDVELRCDPISGHTALYWYRQSLGQGLEFLIYFQGNSAPDKSGLPSDRFSAERTGGSVSTLTIQRTQQEDSAVYLCASSSRRGSETQYFGPGTRLLVL.

This chain joins TRBV4-3 and TRBJ2-3; either TRBD1 or TRBD2 may supply D (5 bases each). The CDR3 extends over 15 amino acids. V was trimmed by 2 bases and J by 0 bases, leaving 9 bases between them. Germline V gene lookup returns CDR1 LGHNA and CDR2 YSLEER. The CDR3 protein is CASSQTGHSTDTQYF. As DNA, the CDR3 is TGCGCCAGCAGCCAAACGGGGCATAGCACAGATACGCAGTATTTT.

On this clonotype: A much larger clone differs from this one at a single base, so this may be a read error. CDR3 protein: CASSFSTSGSTCNEQFF. CDR3 DNA: TGCGCCAGCAGCTTTTCGACTAGCGGGAGCACCTGCAATGAGCAGTTCTTC. The J gene is TRBJ2-1, the V gene TRBV5-1; 12 bases fit TRBD2. This CDR3 has 17 residues. The trim removed 2 bases at V and 6 bases at J, leaving 9 bases unmatched. CDR1 and CDR2 from the germline V gene are SGHRS and YFSETQ.

There are many counts of this clonotype. The V call is TRBV7-2, the J call TRBJ1-3, with D unclear. V gave up 5 bases and J gave up 0 bases, with 11 bases separating them. The CDR3 sequence is 15 residues long. From germline, CDR1 is SGHTA and CDR2 FQGNSA. CDR3 residues: CASSGRRVSGNTIYF. DNA of the CDR3: TGTGCCAGCAGCGGCAGACGAGTCTCTGGAAACACCATATATTTT.

In its sample, this clonotype was seen many times. The rearrangement links TRBV29-1 to TRBJ2-1; D possibly matches TRBD1 or TRBD2 (6 bases each). Germline V lookup: CDR1 SQVTM, CDR2 ANQGSEA. V was shortened by 4 bases and J by 9 bases, with 10 bases between the two germline ends. The CDR3 loop spans 11 amino acids. CDR3 DNA sequence: TGCAGCGTTGCGAGGGGGGCTGAGCAGTTCTTC. The encoded protein is CSVARGAEQFF.

This clonotype was recorded many times. V usage is TRBV6-5 and J usage is TRBJ2-5, with D uncertain. Per germline, CDR1 MNHEY and CDR2 SVGAGI. The CDR3 spans 13 residues. The V and J ends lost 6 bases and 7 bases respectively, with 15 bases between them. This CDR3 is CASRVEEFGTQYF. The CDR3 DNA reads TGTGCCAGCAGGGTTGAGGAGTTTGGGACCCAGTACTTC.

This clonotype appeared many times. The genes are TRBV30 and TRBJ1-2; weak D call: TRBD1 (5 bases). CDR1 and CDR2 from the germline V gene are GTSNPN and SVGIG (reference sequence). V lost 3 bases and J 5 bases, leaving 13 bases between the germline ends. The CDR3 is made up of 13 amino acids. The CDR3 DNA follows: TGTGCCTGGAGCCATTCGGGGCTTTATGGCTACACCTTC. Amino acid sequence: CAWSHSGLYGYTF.

On this clonotype: A much larger clone lies a single base off, so this may be a read error. The J gene is TRBJ2-2, the V gene TRBV7-7, with no clear D. The CDR3 consists of 14 residues. CDR1 and CDR2 (germline): SSHAT, FNYEAQ (reference sequence). CDR3 coding DNA: TGTGCCAGCAGCTCAACTACGAACGCCGGGGAGCTGTTTTTT. Protein sequence: CASSSTTNAGELFF.

Ten or more counts support this clonotype. The chain couples TRBV7-8 to TRBJ2-1; tentatively, D is TRBD2 (6 bases). This CDR3 comprises 15 residues. Germline CDR1 SGHVS, CDR2 FQNEAQ. With 3 bases removed from V and 4 bases from J, the gap between germline ends came to 13 bases. The chain's CDR3 is CASSFQRVGYNEQFF. The DNA for the CDR3 is TGTGCCAGCAGCTTCCAGCGGGTAGGTTACAATGAGCAGTTCTTC. Full variable domain (rest looked up from reference TRBV7-8 and TRBJ2-1): GAGVSQSPRYKVAKRGQDVALRCDPISGHVSLFWYQQALGQGPEFLTYFQNEAQLDKSGLPSDRFFAERPEGSVSTLKIQRTQQEDSAVYLCASSFQRVGYNEQFFGPGTRLTVL.

The chain joins TRBV20-1 to TRBJ1-1; D is ambiguous. Germline V gene lookup returns CDR1 DFQATT and CDR2 SNEGSKA (reference sequence). The CDR3 contains 13 residues. Trimming took off 6 bases at V and 1 base at J, with 12 bases between the two ends. This chain's CDR3 is CSARESSNTEAFF. The CDR3 DNA reads as TGCAGTGCCCGAGAGAGCTCGAACACTGAAGCTTTCTTT.

This clonotype was observed many times. This chain links TRBV27 with TRBJ2-7, with 9 bases fitting TRBD2. The V and J ends lost 7 bases and 5 bases, in that order; junction bases with no gene match: 9. This CDR3 has 14 residues. Germline V gene sequence: CDR1 MNHEY, CDR2 SMNVEV (reference sequence). The CDR3 is CASTRYASGDEQYF. The CDR3 region has the DNA TGTGCCAGCACCCGTTATGCTAGCGGGGACGAGCAGTACTTC.

This clonotype was seen repeatedly, ten times or more. This chain connects TRBV6-2 or TRBV6-3 to TRBJ2-7; D ambiguous. There are 11 residues in the CDR3. CDR1 MNHEY and CDR2 SVGEGT come from the germline V gene. V was clipped by 8 bases and J by 4 bases, with 9 bases between them. The CDR3 spells CASEVGYEQYF. For the CDR3, the DNA is TGTGCCAGCGAAGTGGGATACGAGCAGTACTTC.

This clonotype was observed many times. The rearrangement joins TRBV30 to TRBJ1-1, with D uncertain. V was trimmed by 3 bases and J by 3 bases, leaving 5 bases between them. The V gene's germline CDR1 is GTSNPN and CDR2 SVGIG (reference sequence). The CDR3 has 11 residues. The CDR3 DNA reads TGTGCCTGGAGGGGCTACACTGAAGCTTTCTTT. Encoded protein: CAWRGYTEAFF.

This clonotype was found many times. The chain is built from TRBV5-1 and TRBJ2-1; D is perhaps TRBD2 (5 bases). Trimming left V 4 bases short and J 6 bases short, with 17 bases between. Germline lookup yields CDR1 SGHRS and CDR2 YFSETQ. The CDR3 runs 15 residues. CDR3: CASSLGVSPSNEQFF. In DNA, the CDR3 is TGCGCCAGCAGCCTCGGGGTTAGTCCTTCCAATGAGCAGTTCTTC. The entire variable domain, with the rest obtained from reference TRBV5-1 and TRBJ2-1, is as follows: KAGVTQTPRYLIKTRGQQVTLSCSPISGHRSVSWYQQTPGQGLQFLFEYFSETQRNKGNFPGRFSGRQFSNSRSEMNVSTLELGDSALYLCASSLGVSPSNEQFFGPGTRLTVL.

This clonotype was counted many times. This rearrangement joins TRBV20-1 to TRBJ2-1; the match to TRBD2 covers 7 bases. Per the germline V gene, CDR1 is DFQATT and CDR2 is SNEGSKA (reference sequence). The ends lost 6 bases at V and 2 bases at J; junction bases unmatched: 13. This CDR3 has 16 amino acids. CDR3 protein: CSALGGSPSAYNEQFF. Here the CDR3 DNA reads TGCAGTGCCCTTGGCGGGAGCCCTTCGGCCTACAATGAGCAGTTCTTC.

This clonotype has at least ten counts. The chain combines TRBV11-2 with TRBJ1-2; D uncertain. The germline CDR1 and CDR2 sequences are SGHAT and FQNNGV. The V and J ends lost 0 bases and 4 bases respectively, with 9 bases between them. CDR3 length: 14 residues. The CDR3 DNA sequence: TGTGCCAGCAGCTTAGAGTCTGCCTCCTATGGCTACACCTTC. Residues: CASSLESASYGYTF. The full variable domain, with the rest looked up from reference TRBV11-2 and TRBJ1-2, is EAGVAQSPRYKIIEKRQSVAFWCNPISGHATLYWYQQILGQGPKLLIQFQNNGVVDDSQLPKDRFSAERLKGVDSTLKIQPAKLEDSAVYLCASSLESASYGYTFGSGTRLTVV.